This entry concerns a single T cell receptor beta chain. This clonotype came up many times. Its antigen remains unidentified. Base qualities are not at hand, and no much larger clone is one base apart. The treatment or condition label, as the study defines it: PENTA 11 planned treatment interruption arm or continuous ART arm. Children from the United Kingdom aged 2 to 15 years who had been given at least three-drug ART for at least 24 weeks were enrolled as participants. The study required cryopreserved PBMCs containing at least 5 million viable cells, and a few candidate patients were excluded because of low viable PBMC yield. Naive CD4+ CD45RA+ CD45RO- T cells were FACS-sorted from thawed PBMCs on a FACSAria III cell sorter. After sorting, the cells were fixed and RNA was extracted first with the RNeasy FFPE kit and then with the RNeasy Micro kit. These data originate in a study of HIV-infected children after antiretroviral therapy interruption (dated by TCRdb to about 2019). Concerning the study at large: All eight included children had a CD4+ count above 500 and a viral load below 50 copies/ml, with four on planned treatment interruption and four on continuous treatment. In the interruption arm, samples were obtained at week 0, week 12, end of interruption (week 24 or 48), and about 3 years after study end. Recorded exposure to EBV and CMV was present in most of the participating children. The interruption group had a median age of roughly 8.9 years, and the continuous treatment group had a median age of roughly 8 years. Alongside thymic output measurements, TCR repertoires of children on planned treatment interruption were compared with TCR repertoires of children on continuous antiretroviral treatment. In the continuous-treatment arm, samples from corresponding weeks 0, 48 and 150 were analyzed. Paper-wide results and their limitations: In naive CD4+ repertoires of PTI patients, reduced CDR3 sharing between time points was observed after interruption began, whereas many sequences were found to be shared between end of interruption and 3 years later. The naive CD4+ Gini coefficient rose by the end of treatment interruption, suggesting clonal expansion, and returned to baseline by 3 years. The sorted CD45RA+ naive cells might contain minor non-naive CD45RA+ populations, such as EMRA or stem memory cells. The small number of patients is a limitation of the study, so the data should be interpreted with caution.

V sheds 6 bases and J sheds 12 bases, leaving 12 bases between their ends. CDR3 length: 12 amino acids, cysteine to phenylalanine. Of the read, only the CDR3 DNA is kept; its 36 bases are in frame from base 1. The library was generated by 3' RACE. TCR libraries were generated from RNA by a 3' RACE protocol incorporating unique molecular identifiers so that PCR amplification bias could be corrected. As many as 12 amplicon libraries were pooled and then sequenced on an Illumina MiSeq using v2 2x250 paired-end chemistry. The source study handled its data this way. Reads were processed with Decombinator to assign V and J genes and CDR3, with barcode-based error and PCR bias correction. Before Gini coefficients were calculated with the R ineq package, the repertoires were subsampled to the same depth. Three approaches were used to assess CDR3 similarity: GLIPH, Hamming distance and a shared triplet metric. TCRdb cleaned the public reads at Q25 with fastp, built clones with MiXCR and kept in-frame beta chains. For every CDR3 protein sequence, its rows merge into one entry that carries the most common genes and DNA. TCRdb assigned the V and J calls; the authors' analysis was not used. The sample data list approximately 96,000 distinct CDR3 sequences, and approximately 6.9% of these were observed just once. Around 1.1% of the sample is taken by the ten largest.

The TCR comes from a pool of human donors with HIV. This material consisted of CD45RA+ CD4+ T cells from PBMCs, pooled from several time points, taken from a donor given antiretroviral therapy, either interrupted or continuous. What the cell subset or site label conveys for this sample: naive CD4+ CD45RA+ CD45RO- T cells. The rearrangement joined TRBV23-1 to TRBJ1-6; the best D guess is TRBD1, with 5 bases matching. TRBV23-1 is recorded as an ORF, its role being uncertain. The DNA sequence follows: TGCGCCAGCAGGCCGAGACAGCTACCCCTCCACTTT. Its product reads: CASRPRQLPLHF.